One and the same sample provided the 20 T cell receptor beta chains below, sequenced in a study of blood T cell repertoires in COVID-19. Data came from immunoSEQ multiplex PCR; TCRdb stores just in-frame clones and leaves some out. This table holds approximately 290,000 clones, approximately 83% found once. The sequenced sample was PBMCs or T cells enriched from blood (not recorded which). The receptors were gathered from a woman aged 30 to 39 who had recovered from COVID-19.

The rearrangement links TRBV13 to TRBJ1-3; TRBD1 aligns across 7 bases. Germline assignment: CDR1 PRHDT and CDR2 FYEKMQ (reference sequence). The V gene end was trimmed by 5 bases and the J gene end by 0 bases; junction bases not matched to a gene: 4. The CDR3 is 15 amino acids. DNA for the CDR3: TGTGCCAGCAGCCAGGGACAGATCTCTGGAAACACCATATATTTT. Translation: CASSQGQISGNTIYF. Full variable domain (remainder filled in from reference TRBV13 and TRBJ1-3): AAGVIQSPRHLIKEKRETATLKCYPIPRHDTVYWYQQGPGQDPQFLISFYEKMQSDKGSIPDRFSAQQFSDYHSELNMSSLELGDSALYFCASSQGQISGNTIYFGEGSWLTVV.

The CDR3 protein is CASSESRGLGAFF. The CDR3 DNA reads TGTGCCAGCAGTGAATCCCGAGGGCTGGGAGCTTTCTTT. The chain uses TRBV6-1 and TRBJ1-1, with D unclear. The V end was cut by 2 bases, the J end by 10 bases, with 14 bases between. CDR1 is MNHNS, CDR2 SASEGT, per germline. There are 13 residues in the CDR3.

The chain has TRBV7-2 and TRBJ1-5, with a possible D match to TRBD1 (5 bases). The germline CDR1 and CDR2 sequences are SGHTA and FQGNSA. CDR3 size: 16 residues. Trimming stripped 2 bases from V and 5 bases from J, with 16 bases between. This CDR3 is CASSLRGGAEDQPQHF. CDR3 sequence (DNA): TGTGCCAGCAGCTTAAGGGGTGGGGCAGAAGATCAGCCCCAGCATTTT. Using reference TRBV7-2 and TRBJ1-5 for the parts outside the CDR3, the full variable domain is GAGVSQSPSNKVTEKGKDVELRCDPISGHTALYWYRQSLGQGLEFLIYFQGNSAPDKSGLPSDRFSAERTGGSVSTLTIQRTQQEDSAVYLCASSLRGGAEDQPQHFGDGTRLSIL.

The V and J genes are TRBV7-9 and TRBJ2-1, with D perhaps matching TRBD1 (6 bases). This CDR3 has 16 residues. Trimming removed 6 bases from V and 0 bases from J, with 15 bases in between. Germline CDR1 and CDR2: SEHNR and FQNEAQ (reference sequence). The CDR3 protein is CASSVEQGPSYNEQFF. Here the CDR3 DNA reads TGTGCCAGCAGTGTAGAACAGGGACCCTCCTACAATGAGCAGTTCTTC. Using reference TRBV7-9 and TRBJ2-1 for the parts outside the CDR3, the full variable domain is DTGVSQNPRHKITKRGQNVTFRCDPISEHNRLYWYRQTLGQGPEFLTYFQNEAQLEKSRLLSDRFSAERPKGSFSTLEIQRTEQGDSAMYLCASSVEQGPSYNEQFFGPGTRLTVL.

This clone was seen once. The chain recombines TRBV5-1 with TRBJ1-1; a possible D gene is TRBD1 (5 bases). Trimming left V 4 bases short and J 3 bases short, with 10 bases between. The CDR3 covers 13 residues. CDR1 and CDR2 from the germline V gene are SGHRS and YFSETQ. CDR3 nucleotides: TGCGCCAGCAGCAAGGGGAGGGACACTGAAGCTTTCTTT. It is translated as CASSKGRDTEAFF.

The DNA for the CDR3 is TGTGCCTGGAGTGTACTTGGAGAGACCCAGTACTTC. Amino acid sequence: CAWSVLGETQYF. This chain connects TRBV30 to TRBJ2-5, with D unclear. The ends were cut back, 0 bases at V and 4 bases at J, with 6 bases in the middle. Germline V gene data show CDR1 as GTSNPN and CDR2 as SVGIG (reference sequence). This CDR3 is 12 amino acids long.

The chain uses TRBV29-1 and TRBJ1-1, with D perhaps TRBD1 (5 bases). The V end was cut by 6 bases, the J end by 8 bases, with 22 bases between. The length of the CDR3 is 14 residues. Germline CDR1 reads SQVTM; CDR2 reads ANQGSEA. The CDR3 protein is CSVRPNRGLGEAFF. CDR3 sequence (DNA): TGCAGCGTACGACCAAATAGGGGATTAGGAGAAGCTTTCTTT.

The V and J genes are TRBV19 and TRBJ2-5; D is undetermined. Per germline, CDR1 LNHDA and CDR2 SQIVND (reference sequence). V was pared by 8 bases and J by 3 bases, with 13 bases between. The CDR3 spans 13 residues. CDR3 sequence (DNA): TGTGCCAGTCGATCCGGGTCCAAAGAGACCCAGTACTTC. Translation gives CASRSGSKETQYF.

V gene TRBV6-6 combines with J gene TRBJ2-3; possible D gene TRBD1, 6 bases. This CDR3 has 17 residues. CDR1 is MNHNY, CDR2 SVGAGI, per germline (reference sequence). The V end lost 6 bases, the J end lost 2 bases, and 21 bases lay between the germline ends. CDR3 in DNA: TGTGCCAGCAGCCGAGGGTCAGGGGTCGTTCTCACAGATACGCAGTATTTT. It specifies CASSRGSGVVLTDTQYF.

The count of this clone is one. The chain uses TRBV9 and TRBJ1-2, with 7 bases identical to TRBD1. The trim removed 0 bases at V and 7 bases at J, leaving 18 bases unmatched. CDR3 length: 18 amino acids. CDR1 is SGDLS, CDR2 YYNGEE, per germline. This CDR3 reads CASSVEPTTPTGMGGYTF. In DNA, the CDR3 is TGTGCCAGCAGCGTAGAGCCCACAACACCGACAGGGATGGGTGGCTACACCTTC.

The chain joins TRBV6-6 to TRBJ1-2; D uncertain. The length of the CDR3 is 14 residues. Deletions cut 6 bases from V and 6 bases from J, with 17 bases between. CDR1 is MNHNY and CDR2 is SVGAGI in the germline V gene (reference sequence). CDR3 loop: CASRSPGENNGYTF. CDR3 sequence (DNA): TGTGCCAGCAGATCCCCGGGTGAGAACAATGGCTACACCTTC.

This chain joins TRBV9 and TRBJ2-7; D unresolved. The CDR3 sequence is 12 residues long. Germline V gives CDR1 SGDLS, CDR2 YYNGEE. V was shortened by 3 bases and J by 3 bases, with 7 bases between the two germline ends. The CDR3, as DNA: TGTGCCAGCAGCGGACTGAACTACGAGCAGTACTTC. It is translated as CASSGLNYEQYF.

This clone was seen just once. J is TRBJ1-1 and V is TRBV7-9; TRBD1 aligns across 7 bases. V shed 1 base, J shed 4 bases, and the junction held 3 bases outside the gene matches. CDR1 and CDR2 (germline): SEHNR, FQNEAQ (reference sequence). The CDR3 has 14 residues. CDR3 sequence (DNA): TGTGCCAGCAGCTTAGGGACAGGCGTCACTGAAGCTTTCTTT. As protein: CASSLGTGVTEAFF.

The CDR3 DNA is TGTGCCAGCAGTCGTGACAGGGAAGGTGAAAAACTGTTTTTT. Protein: CASSRDREGEKLFF. The chain combines TRBV7-9 with TRBJ1-4, with 7 bases matching TRBD1. In germline, CDR1 is SEHNR, CDR2 FQNEAQ (reference sequence). J lost 7 bases, V lost 6 bases, and 8 bases had no gene match. The CDR3 consists of 14 residues. Full variable domain (rest looked up from reference TRBV7-9 and TRBJ1-4): DTGVSQNPRHKITKRGQNVTFRCDPISEHNRLYWYRQTLGQGPEFLTYFQNEAQLEKSRLLSDRFSAERPKGSFSTLEIQRTEQGDSAMYLCASSRDREGEKLFFGSGTQLSVL.

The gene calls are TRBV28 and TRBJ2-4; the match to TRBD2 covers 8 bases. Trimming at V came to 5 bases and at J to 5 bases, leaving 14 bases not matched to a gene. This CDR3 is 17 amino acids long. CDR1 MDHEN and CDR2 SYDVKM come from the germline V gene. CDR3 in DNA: TGTGCCAGCAGTCCCCGTGTTAGCGGGATCAGGGAAAACATTCAGTACTTC. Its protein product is CASSPRVSGIRENIQYF.

DNA for the CDR3: TGTGCCAGCAGTTTTACCCAGGGGCTAAATTCACCCCTCCACTTT. Protein: CASSFTQGLNSPLHF. The rearrangement links TRBV27 to TRBJ1-6; tentatively, D is TRBD1 (6 bases). The CDR3 spans 15 residues. Germline loops: CDR1 MNHEY, CDR2 SMNVEV (reference sequence). V dropped 3 bases and J dropped 7 bases, with 13 bases sitting between them.

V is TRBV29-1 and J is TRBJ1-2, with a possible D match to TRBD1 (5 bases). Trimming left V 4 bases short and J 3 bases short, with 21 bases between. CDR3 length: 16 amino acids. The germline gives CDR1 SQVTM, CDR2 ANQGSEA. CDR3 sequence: CSVAGREELADYGYTF. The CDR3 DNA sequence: TGCAGCGTTGCAGGGCGAGAGGAACTTGCGGACTATGGCTACACCTTC.

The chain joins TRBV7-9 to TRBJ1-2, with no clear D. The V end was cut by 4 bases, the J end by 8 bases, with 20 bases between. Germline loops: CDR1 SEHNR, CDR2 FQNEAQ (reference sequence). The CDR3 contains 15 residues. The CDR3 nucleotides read TGTGCCAGCAGCTCCTTTGGCCTCCGACACGACGGCTACACCTTC. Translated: CASSSFGLRHDGYTF.

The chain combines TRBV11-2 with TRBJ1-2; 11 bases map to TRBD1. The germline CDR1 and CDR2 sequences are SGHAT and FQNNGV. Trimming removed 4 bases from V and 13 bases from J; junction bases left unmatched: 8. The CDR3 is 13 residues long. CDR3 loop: CASSSGTGGVSTF. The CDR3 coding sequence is TGTGCCAGCAGCTCCGGGACAGGGGGGGTCTCCACCTTC.

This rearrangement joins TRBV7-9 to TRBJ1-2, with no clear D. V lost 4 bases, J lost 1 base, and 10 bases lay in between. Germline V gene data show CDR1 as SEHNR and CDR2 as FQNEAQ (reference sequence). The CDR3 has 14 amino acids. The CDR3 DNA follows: TGTGCCAGCAGCTCGGAACAGAGTAACTATGGCTACACCTTC. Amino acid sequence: CASSSEQSNYGYTF.